Following are 18 T cell receptor beta chains from one sample sequenced in a study of T cells in localized non-small cell lung cancer. TCRdb keeps only in-frame clones here, not all; method: immunoSEQ multiplex PCR. Of roughly 26,000 clones listed, approximately 89% are singletons. The sequencing here drew on peripheral blood, taken before any cancer treatment. The receptors were sampled from a female donor at least 60 years old with stage II squamous cell lung carcinoma.

The chain couples TRBV7-9 to TRBJ1-2, with 7 positions matching TRBD1. CDR3 size: 14 residues. Trimming removed 6 bases from V and 3 bases from J; junction bases left unmatched: 7. Germline V gene data show CDR1 as SEHNR and CDR2 as FQNEAQ (reference sequence). CDR3: CASSSGTEYYGYTF. The CDR3 DNA is TGTGCCAGCAGTTCCGGGACAGAATACTATGGCTACACCTTC.

The J gene is TRBJ2-7, the V gene TRBV28, with 9 bases fitting TRBD1. With 7 bases clipped from V and 6 bases from J, the junction kept 13 bases outside the gene matches. The CDR3 has 15 amino acids. Germline V gene lookup returns CDR1 MDHEN and CDR2 SYDVKM. For the CDR3, the DNA is TGTGCCAGCACACTCCGGCCGGGACAGGGTTCCGAGCAGTACTTC. This encodes CASTLRPGQGSEQYF.

Here the CDR3 reads CASSLAMMGLSSYNEQFF. The CDR3, as DNA: TGCGCCAGCAGCTTGGCCATGATGGGCCTGAGCTCCTACAATGAGCAGTTCTTC. The chain couples TRBV5-1 to TRBJ2-1; D call uncertain. From germline, CDR1 is SGHRS and CDR2 YFSETQ. Trimming shortened V by 0 bases and J by 0 bases, and 16 bases separated the two germline ends. CDR3 size: 18 residues.

A single count supports this clone. The V and J genes are TRBV10-3 and TRBJ1-1, with 8 nucleotides matching TRBD1. The CDR3 totals 13 residues. The trim removed 8 bases at V and 3 bases at J, leaving 5 bases unmatched. CDR1 and CDR2 from the germline V gene are ENHRY and SYGVKD. CDR3 nucleotide sequence: TGTGCCATCGGACAGGGTCTACACACTGAAGCTTTCTTT. Translation gives CAIGQGLHTEAFF.

This chain uses TRBV18 with TRBJ1-4; TRBD1 might be the D (5 bases). CDR1 and CDR2 (germline): KGHSH, LQKENI. V was trimmed by 3 bases and J by 7 bases, leaving 27 bases between them. The CDR3 runs 19 residues. CDR3 nucleotide sequence: TGTGCCAGCTCACCTTCACTACCAAGCCGGGACGGGACTGGTGAAAAACTGTTTTTT. Protein: CASSPSLPSRDGTGEKLFF. Looking up the rest from reference TRBV18 and TRBJ1-4 gives the full variable domain: NAGVMQNPRHLVRRRGQEARLRCSPMKGHSHVYWYRQLPEEGLKFMVYLQKENIIDESGMPKERFSAEFPKEGPSILRIQQVVRGDSAAYFCASSPSLPSRDGTGEKLFFGSGTQLSVL.

V is TRBV28 and J is TRBJ2-1, with TRBD2 identical over 13 bases. With 7 bases clipped from V and 0 bases from J, the junction kept 15 bases outside the gene matches. The CDR3 is made up of 20 amino acids. CDR1 and CDR2 from the germline V gene are MDHEN and SYDVKM. CDR3 residues: CASTNRLTSGRTSSYNEQFF. CDR3 sequence (DNA): TGTGCCAGCACCAACAGATTGACTAGCGGGAGGACCAGCTCCTACAATGAGCAGTTCTTC.

The chain combines TRBV19 with TRBJ1-5; TRBD1 is a possible D gene (5 bases). The germline V gene encodes CDR1 LNHDA and CDR2 SQIVND (reference sequence). The CDR3 spans 14 residues. V was shortened by 5 bases and J by 3 bases, with 11 bases between the two germline ends. The CDR3 DNA reads TGTGCCAGTAGTCAATCAGGGTACAATCAGCCCCAGCATTTT. Residues: CASSQSGYNQPQHF.

On this clone: Germline and junction disagree at one end, which may indicate a read error. The V and J genes are TRBV11-2 and TRBJ2-1; 11 bases are shared with TRBD1. The length of the CDR3 is 18 residues. From germline, CDR1 is SGHAT and CDR2 FQNNGV. The CDR3 region is CASSPVSMGTGGMIQQFF. The DNA of the CDR3 is TGCGCCAGCAGCCCCGTCAGCATGGGGACAGGGGGTATGATCCAGCAGTTCTTC.

This clone was seen only once. V and J are TRBV9 and TRBJ2-5; 7 bases line up with TRBD2. J gave up 0 bases and V 0 bases, and 2 bases lay outside the gene matches. This CDR3 has 15 residues. Per germline, CDR1 SGDLS and CDR2 YYNGEE. CDR3: CASSVGLADQETQYF. The CDR3 region has the DNA TGTGCCAGCAGCGTAGGGCTAGCGGACCAAGAGACCCAGTACTTC.

The chain employs TRBV18 and TRBJ2-7, with D unresolved. This CDR3 has 15 residues. Trimming pared 3 bases from V and 2 bases from J, leaving 14 bases between. The germline gives CDR1 KGHSH, CDR2 LQKENI. CDR3 in DNA: TGTGCCAGCTCACCCTACCCGGACGTCACCTACGAGCAGTACTTC. It translates to CASSPYPDVTYEQYF.

The chain uses TRBV7-9 and TRBJ1-2, with 8 nucleotides matching TRBD1. V trimming: 7 bases; J trimming: 7 bases; junction bases outside the gene matches: 11. Germline CDR1 reads SEHNR; CDR2 reads FQNEAQ (reference sequence). CDR3 length: 14 residues. The CDR3 DNA reads TGTGCCAGCAACGGGTTGGACAGGGAGTTTGGCTACACCTTC. Its translation: CASNGLDREFGYTF.

This chain links TRBV4-1 with TRBJ2-5, with 9 positions matching TRBD2. The CDR3 totals 17 residues. Germline values: CDR1 MGHRA, CDR2 YSYEKL. The junction had 11 bases not matched to a gene; V was cut back by 4 bases and J by 2 bases. The CDR3 sequence is CASSRGTELAGQETQYF. CDR3 DNA sequence: TGCGCCAGCAGCCGAGGTACTGAGCTAGCGGGGCAAGAGACCCAGTACTTC.

Comment on this clone: The junction shows a germline mismatch at one end, possibly a read error. This chain uses TRBV15 with TRBJ2-4, with 9 bases identical to TRBD2. The CDR3 covers 13 residues. Germline V gene sequence: CDR1 LNHNV, CDR2 YYDKDF (reference sequence). CDR3 in amino acids: CATSRVGNGLAHF. The DNA for the CDR3 is TGTGCCACCAGCAGAGTCGGGAATGGACTAGCGCACTTC.

The chain has TRBV9 and TRBJ2-2, with 10 bases that match TRBD2. J lost 2 bases, V lost 0 bases, and 4 bases had no gene match. Germline assignment: CDR1 SGDLS and CDR2 YYNGEE. This CDR3 spans 17 amino acids. The CDR3 nucleotides are TGTGCCAGCAGCGTAGTCGGACTAGCGGTTAACACCGGGGAGCTGTTTTTT. Translation: CASSVVGLAVNTGELFF. Using reference TRBV9 and TRBJ2-2 for the parts outside the CDR3, the full variable domain is DSGVTQTPKHLITATGQRVTLRCSPRSGDLSVYWYQQSLDQGLQFLIQYYNGEERAKGNILERFSAQQFPDLHSELNLSSLELGDSALYFCASSVVGLAVNTGELFFGEGSRLTVL.

The rearrangement uses TRBV10-3 and TRBJ1-1; D is ambiguous. Trimming shortened V by 9 bases and J by 12 bases, and 23 bases separated the two germline ends. Germline V CDR1 and CDR2: ENHRY, SYGVKD. This CDR3 has 13 amino acids. The CDR3 nucleotides read TGTGCCATGGGGTCCTCCGTGCCGCCGTCGACTTTCTTT. Amino acids: CAMGSSVPPSTFF.

J is TRBJ2-1 and V is TRBV2, with 13 bases fitting TRBD2. The V gene end was trimmed by 5 bases and the J gene end by 1 base; junction bases not matched to a gene: 14. The CDR3 spans 20 residues. CDR1 and CDR2 (germline): SNHLY, FYNNEI. In nucleotides, the CDR3 is TGTGCCAGCAGTAAAACCGGGACTAGCGGGGTGGGTCTGTCCTACAATGAGCAGTTCTTC. Translated: CASSKTGTSGVGLSYNEQFF.

V usage is TRBV7-2 and J usage is TRBJ2-1; TRBD2 aligns across 14 bases. V trimming: 5 bases; J trimming: 3 bases; junction bases outside the gene matches: 3. Per germline, CDR1 SGHTA and CDR2 FQGNSA. This CDR3 spans 16 amino acids. CDR3 region: CASSPGTSGSYNEQFF. The CDR3 nucleotides read TGTGCCAGCAGCCCCGGGACTAGCGGGAGCTACAATGAGCAGTTCTTC. Filled out from reference TRBV7-2 and TRBJ2-1, the complete variable domain reads GAGVSQSPSNKVTEKGKDVELRCDPISGHTALYWYRQSLGQGLEFLIYFQGNSAPDKSGLPSDRFSAERTGGSVSTLTIQRTQQEDSAVYLCASSPGTSGSYNEQFFGPGTRLTVL.

This chain links TRBV7-2 with TRBJ2-5; 7 positions agree with TRBD2. CDR3 length: 20 residues. CDR1 SGHTA and CDR2 FQGNSA come from the germline V gene. Unmatched junction bases numbered 21, after V lost 0 bases and J lost 5 bases. The CDR3 reads CASSLAPSPFGGWEGETQYF. CDR3 DNA: TGTGCCAGCAGCTTAGCGCCATCTCCGTTCGGCGGTTGGGAGGGTGAGACCCAGTACTTC.